This T cell receptor (beta chain) was obtained from a study of cytomegalovirus exposure and HLA in healthy donors. It was with 60 Vbeta and 13 Jbeta primers that the PCR ran. Clones were sequenced by immunoSEQ multiplex PCR, and TCRdb holds only the in-frame ones, with some missing. The sample lists about 160,000 clones, roughly 70% occurring once. The CDR3 extends over 15 amino acids. V was pared by 4 bases and J by 6 bases, with 13 bases between. Germline assignment: CDR1 MNHEY and CDR2 SVGAGI. This TCR derives from a woman between 50 and 59 years old in good health and CMV-seropositive. Sequenced input: PBMCs. The chain is built from TRBV6-5 and TRBJ1-6, with D tentatively TRBD1 (5 bases). The CDR3 DNA follows: TGTGCCAGCAGTTCGGATGCAGGGATTAATTCACCCCTCCACTTT. This sequence encodes CASSSDAGINSPLHF.